Listed below are T cell receptor beta chains from one sample, sequenced in a study of T cell changes during pregnancy in multiple sclerosis. Method: immunoSEQ multiplex PCR; TCRdb's copy keeps in-frame clones and lacks some. The sample includes tens of thousands of clones, approximately 94% seen only once; the top ten take about 0.33%. Specimen: CD4+ T cells from peripheral blood mononuclear cells, collected after pregnancy. These receptors originate from a female donor with multiple sclerosis, enrolled in a pregnancy study. CDR3s include the opening cysteine and the closing phenylalanine or tryptophan. The D gene is left open where the match is weak. Clone sizes are given selectively: once, few, many, or a class where the clone is expanded.

TRBJ2-5 - - TRBV18 TGTGCCAGCTCACCATCGGGAGAGACCCAGTACTTC CASSPSGETQYF
TRBJ1-6 few - TRBV2 TGTGCCAGCAGATTGGCGTCGGGATCACCCCTCCACTTT CASRLASGSPLHF
TRBJ2-1 - TRBD2 TRBV7-3 TGTGCCAGCAGCTTAGGAGGGACTATCGGCTCAGTTGAGCAGTTCTTC CASSLGGTIGSVEQFF
TRBJ2-1 - - TRBV12-2 TGTGCAAGTCGCTTAGCGGGGCTTTACAATGAGCAGTTCTTC CASRLAGLYNEQFF
TRBJ2-2 - - TRBV18 TGTGCCAGCTCACCGATCGAGCGGGACACCGGGGAGCTGTTTTTT CASSPIERDTGELFF
TRBJ2-6 once - TRBV30 TGTGCCTGGAGTACTTCACGTACCTCTGGGGCCAACGTCCTGACTTTC CAWSTSRTSGANVLTF
TRBJ2-3 - - TRBV29-1 TGCAGCGCTCCGGGACAAAGCACAGATACGCAGTATTTT CSAPGQSTDTQYF
TRBJ2-5 - TRBD2 TRBV6-6 TGTGCCAGCAGAACCCCTAGCGGGGCGTACCAAGAGACCCAGTACTTC CASRTPSGAYQETQYF
TRBJ1-1 - - TRBV25-1 TGTGCCAGCAGCGCAGGGCCTGAAGCTTTCTTT CASSAGPEAFF
TRBJ2-5 - TRBD2 TRBV19 TGTGCCAGTAGTCTGGCGGGGGGACAAGAGACCCAGTACTTC CASSLAGGQETQYF
TRBJ2-1 - - TRBV2 TGTGCCAGCAGTGTCGGCGGCAACAATGAGCAGTTCTTC CASSVGGNNEQFF
TRBJ1-1 - - TRBV2 TGTGCCAGCACCCAATCTGCGGACAGAAAAGCTTTCTTT CASTQSADRKAFF
TRBJ2-7 - TRBD2 TRBV6-7 TGTGCCAGCAGGATAGCGGGGGACCCCTACGAGCAGTACTTC CASRIAGDPYEQYF
TRBJ2-1 - - TRBV11-2 TGTGCCAGCAGCTCTCTTGAAGGTTGGGGGGACCAACCCTATGAGCAGTTCTTC CASSSLEGWGDQPYEQFF
TRBJ1-6 - TRBD1 TRBV13 TGTGCCAGCAACCTCCGGGACAGGGGGTTTAATTCACCCCTCCACTTT CASNLRDRGFNSPLHF
TRBJ1-3 - TRBD1 TRBV15 TGTGCCACCAGCATCGGACGGGACAGGGTTAACACCATATATTTT CATSIGRDRVNTIYF
TRBJ1-4 - TRBD1 TRBV19 TGTGCCAGTAGTAGCCGGACAGGGAGGGGGGATGAAAAACTGTTTTTT CASSSRTGRGDEKLFF
TRBJ2-5 - - TRBV13 TGTGCCAGCAGCACCCGGACAGACACACAAGAGACCCAGTACTTC CASSTRTDTQETQYF
TRBJ2-1 - - TRBV5-4 TGTGCCAGCAGACTCGCGGGGACCCCCAGTGAGCAGTTCTTC CASRLAGTPSEQFF
TRBJ2-5 - TRBD2 TRBV5-5 TGTGCCAGCAGCTTGGTTGGCGGGGGGTGGGAGACCCAGTACTTC CASSLVGGGWETQYF
TRBJ2-1 - - TRBV15 TGTGCCACCAGCCCCCCCCTAGCGATAATGGATGAGCAGTTCTTC CATSPPLAIMDEQFF
TRBJ1-2 - - TRBV5-1 TGCGCCAGCAGCACTGACAGAGGAGTTTATGGCTACACCTTC CASSTDRGVYGYTF
TRBJ1-2 - TRBD1 TRBV19 TGTGCCAGTTCTTTAACAGGGGCACCGTATGGCTACACCTTC CASSLTGAPYGYTF
TRBJ1-1 once TRBD1 TRBV18 TGTGCCAGCTCACCGGGACAGGGGCCGAACACTGAAGCTTTCTTT CASSPGQGPNTEAFF
TRBJ2-2 - TRBD1 TRBV25-1 TGTGCCAGCAGTAGTAGGACAGGGGGCTTTGGCACCGGGGAGCTGTTTTTT CASSSRTGGFGTGELFF
TRBJ1-2 - - TRBV2 TGTGCCAGCAGTCCACCTGGGGGGAGTATAGGCTACACCTTC CASSPPGGSIGYTF
TRBJ1-4 - - TRBV9 TGTGCCAGCAGCGACCCGGGGGTTCTGTTTTTT CASSDPGVLFF
TRBJ1-3 - TRBD1 TRBV27 TGTGCCAGCAGTTTAACAGGGGCGGGGGGAAACACCATATATTTT CASSLTGAGGNTIYF
TRBJ2-1 once TRBD2 TRBV18 TGTGCCAGCTCACTAGTAGCGGGGGGCTTTGAGCAGTTCTTC CASSLVAGGFEQFF
TRBJ2-7 - - TRBV7-8 TGTGCCAGCAGCTTAGGCCGGGACAAGCTATCCTACGAGCAGTACTTC CASSLGRDKLSYEQYF
TRBJ1-1 - - TRBV7-2 TGTGCCAGTGCACAGGGCTACACTGAAGCTTTCTTT CASAQGYTEAFF